This T cell receptor beta chain appears in the sequencing data of a study of cytomegalovirus exposure and HLA in healthy donors. Study-wide results and caveats: While the bulk of TCR sequences proved rare, some public TCRs turned up in many donors. When a later analysis was performed, an Asian-associated ancestry cluster reportedly had fewer N-insertions than the 666-donor mean. The likely origin of a cluster of highly shared sequence variants was a sequencing artifact.

The PCR ran on 60 Vbeta and 13 Jbeta primers. Clones were read by immunoSEQ multiplex PCR, and TCRdb kept only the in-frame ones, dropping some. This repertoire shows about 190,000 clones, approximately 80% found once; its top ten account for around 2.8%. Comments on this clone: No antigen is known for it.

This receptor was identified in a woman aged 45-65 years in good health and CMV-seropositive. The specimen sequenced was PBMCs.

CDR3 sequence (DNA): TGCAGCGTTGGCAGGGAGGTCGGCGGGGAGCTGTTTTTT. It encodes CSVGREVGGELFF. The V and J genes are TRBV29-1 and TRBJ2-2; possibly TRBD2 for D (6 bases). There are 13 residues in the CDR3. Per the germline V gene, CDR1 is SQVTM and CDR2 is ANQGSEA. The V gene lost 4 bases and the J gene lost 7 bases, with 13 bases spanning the gap.